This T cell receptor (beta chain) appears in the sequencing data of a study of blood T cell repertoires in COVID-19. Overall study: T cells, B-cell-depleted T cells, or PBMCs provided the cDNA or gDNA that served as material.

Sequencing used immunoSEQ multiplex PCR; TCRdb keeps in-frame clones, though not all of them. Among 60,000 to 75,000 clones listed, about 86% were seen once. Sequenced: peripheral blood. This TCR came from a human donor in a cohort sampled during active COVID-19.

The CDR3, as DNA: TGTGCCAGCAGCTTTGACAGGGGGAATAATTCACCCCTCCACTTT. It yields the protein CASSFDRGNNSPLHF. V and J are TRBV5-4 and TRBJ1-6, with 9 bases that match TRBD1. CDR1 SGHNT and CDR2 YYREEE come from the germline V gene (reference sequence). The CDR3 covers 15 residues. The V and J ends lost 2 bases and 5 bases, in that order; junction bases with no gene match: 2.